The 14 T cell receptor beta chains below all came from one sample that was sequenced in a study of blood T cell repertoires in COVID-19. The protocol was immunoSEQ multiplex PCR, while the TCRdb copy is restricted to in-frame clones and leaves out a portion. The table records 150,000 to 200,000 clones, 83% of them present only once. Sequencing used peripheral blood. Receptor source: a human donor in a cohort sampled during active COVID-19.

In regard to this clone: Sequence at one end of the junction differs from germline and may be a read error. V and J are TRBV28 and TRBJ2-2; D possibly corresponds to TRBD1 (5 bases). CDR3 length equals 13 residues. CDR1 and CDR2 (germline): MDHEN, SYDVKM. The CDR3 sequence is CAGRASGTGELFF. The DNA for the CDR3 is TGTGCCGGCAGGGCATCGGGCACCGGGGAGCTGTTTTTT. The full variable domain, completed using reference TRBV28 and TRBJ2-2, is DVKVTQSSRYLVKRTGEKVFLECVQDMDHENMFWYRQDPGLGLRLIYFSYDVKMKEKGDIPEGYSVSREKKERFSLILESASTNQTSMYLCAGRASGTGELFFGEGSRLTVL.

The rearrangement joins TRBV5-4 to TRBJ2-2, with TRBD1 identical over 8 bases. The CDR3 contains 16 residues. V lost 3 bases to trimming and J lost 7 bases; unmatched junction nucleotides: 11. CDR1 and CDR2 from the germline V gene are SGHNT and YYREEE (reference sequence). The CDR3 coding sequence is TGTGCCAGCAGCTCCCAGGGGGCCCGGCCGTTCGGGGAGCTGTTTTTT. Translating it yields CASSSQGARPFGELFF.

This rearrangement joins TRBV13 to TRBJ2-1, with a possible D match to TRBD2 (6 bases). The germline CDR1 and CDR2 sequences are PRHDT and FYEKMQ (reference sequence). The CDR3 has 18 amino acids. V lost 3 bases and J lost 0, with 18 bases in between. The CDR3 bases are TGTGCCAGCAGCTTTGCGGGGTCCCGAACTGGCTCCTACAATGAGCAGTTCTTC. It is translated as CASSFAGSRTGSYNEQFF. The whole variable domain, remainder taken from reference TRBV13 and TRBJ2-1, is AAGVIQSPRHLIKEKRETATLKCYPIPRHDTVYWYQQGPGQDPQFLISFYEKMQSDKGSIPDRFSAQQFSDYHSELNMSSLELGDSALYFCASSFAGSRTGSYNEQFFGPGTRLTVL.

Comment on this clone: At the DNA level, this CDR3 is encoded by other sequences in the same sample as well. This CDR3 is CASSQGTGGGGQPQHF. The CDR3 coding sequence is TGTGCCAGCAGCCAAGGAACGGGGGGCGGGGGTCAGCCCCAGCATTTT. The chain employs TRBV3-1 (or the pseudogene TRBV3-2) and TRBJ1-5; possible D gene TRBD1, 6 bases. Trimming left V 1 base short and J 6 bases short, with 16 bases between. This CDR3 region has 16 residues. CDR1 and CDR2 from the germline V gene are LGHDT and YNNKEL (reference sequence).

V and J are TRBV14 and TRBJ2-2; the D is unclear. Germline V gives CDR1 SGHDN, CDR2 FVKESK. V was cut by 1 base and J by 7 bases, with 16 bases left in between. This CDR3 region has 16 residues. CDR3 loop: CASSQVTAGLFGELFF. CDR3 sequence (DNA): TGTGCCAGCAGCCAAGTTACGGCAGGTTTATTCGGGGAGCTGTTTTTT.

This clone was detected only a few times. CDR3 region: CASSHRDNEKLFF. The CDR3 DNA follows: TGTGCCAGCAGCCACAGGGATAATGAAAAACTGTTTTTT. The V gene is TRBV7-9, the J gene TRBJ1-4; D is possibly TRBD1 (6 bases). CDR1 is SEHNR, CDR2 FQNEAQ, per germline (reference sequence). V was trimmed by 5 bases and J by 4 bases, leaving 8 bases between them. CDR3 length equals 13 residues. Combining the CDR3 with reference TRBV7-9 and TRBJ1-4 gives the whole variable domain DTGVSQNPRHKITKRGQNVTFRCDPISEHNRLYWYRQTLGQGPEFLTYFQNEAQLEKSRLLSDRFSAERPKGSFSTLEIQRTEQGDSAMYLCASSHRDNEKLFFGSGTQLSVL.

The chain uses TRBV9 and TRBJ1-1; D is ambiguous. The CDR3 is 15 residues long. Germline V lookup: CDR1 SGDLS, CDR2 YYNGEE. V dropped 2 bases and J dropped 2 bases, with 13 bases sitting between them. CDR3 DNA: TGTGCCAGCAGCGTCTCCGAGAGCCTTAACACTGAAGCTTTCTTT. Translation: CASSVSESLNTEAFF.

This chain connects TRBV7-3 to TRBJ2-1; 10 bases are a match to TRBD2. CDR3 length: 14 residues. The V gene's germline CDR1 is SGHTA and CDR2 FQGTGA. Trimming at V came to 5 bases and at J to 8 bases, leaving 6 bases not matched to a gene. The CDR3 reads CASSLSGGRYEQFF. For the CDR3, the DNA is TGTGCCAGCAGCCTTAGCGGGGGGAGATATGAGCAGTTCTTC.

This clone was recorded once. The V call is TRBV6-5, the J call TRBJ1-2; 7 positions agree with TRBD1. The trim removed 6 bases at V and 3 bases at J, leaving 4 bases unmatched. The CDR3 spans 13 residues. Germline lookup yields CDR1 MNHEY and CDR2 SVGAGI. CDR3 region: CASRTTGDYGYTF. CDR3 coding DNA: TGTGCCAGCAGAACCACAGGGGACTATGGCTACACCTTC.

The chain links TRBV28 to TRBJ1-3; 10 bases are shared with TRBD1. Per the germline V gene, CDR1 is MDHEN and CDR2 is SYDVKM. V lost 6 bases to trimming and J lost 0 bases; unmatched junction nucleotides: 14. This CDR3 has 19 residues. CDR3 nucleotides: TGTGCCAGCAGACCAACCCCGGGACAGGGGTTTCTCTCTGGAAACACCATATATTTT. This encodes CASRPTPGQGFLSGNTIYF.

The chain couples TRBV9 to TRBJ1-2; no reliable D call. The V end was cut by 3 bases, the J end by 8 bases, with 8 bases between. CDR3 length: 11 residues. The germline V gene encodes CDR1 SGDLS and CDR2 YYNGEE. The CDR3 DNA is TGTGCCAGCAGCGCAACAGCCGGCTACACCTTC. Translating it yields CASSATAGYTF.

The V and J genes are TRBV28 and TRBJ2-2; D possibly corresponds to TRBD1 (8 bases). The CDR3 has 14 amino acids. Germline V gene lookup returns CDR1 MDHEN and CDR2 SYDVKM. Trimming left V 4 bases short and J 7 bases short, with 13 bases between. CDR3 sequence reads: CASSSTGEGGELFF. The CDR3 bases are TGTGCCAGCAGTTCGACAGGGGAGGGCGGGGAGCTGTTTTTT.

The V and J genes are TRBV24-1 and TRBJ2-7; the D gene is possibly TRBD1 (5 bases). The length of the CDR3 is 14 residues. Germline CDR1 reads KGHDR; CDR2 reads SFDVKD. V lost 4 bases and J lost 2, with 11 bases in between. CDR3 DNA: TGTGCCACCAGTGAACCAGACAGTCCCTACGAGCAGTACTTC. Translation: CATSEPDSPYEQYF.

V usage is TRBV5-4 and J usage is TRBJ2-5; D unresolved. This CDR3 region has 12 residues. Trimming took 4 bases from V and 4 from J, leaving 8 bases between them. Germline V CDR1 and CDR2: SGHNT, YYREEE (reference sequence). DNA for the CDR3: TGTGCCAGCAGCATGGATCGAGAGACCCAGTACTTC. Its protein product is CASSMDRETQYF.